This TCR beta chain is from a study of shared clonotypes between healthy human individuals. Produced via immunoSEQ multiplex PCR; TCRdb's table is partial and in-frame only. The data hold over 2,000,000 clones, with just under 95% observed a single time. V was pared by 2 bases and J by 5 bases, with 8 bases of the junction left unmatched. The CDR3 loop spans 15 amino acids. Germline-derived CDR1 and CDR2 are MNHEY and SMNVEV (reference sequence). In the naive CD8 group, cells lacked CD45RO and were positively selected for CCR7, so terminally differentiated effector memory CD45RA+ cells were left out. Study-level points and caveats: Naive subsets generally had larger estimated richness than memory subsets. Genetic and exposure-history diversity was limited by the few donors. Among donors, sharing of clonotypes was expected to be affected by sequencing depth.

This clone was counted once. The antigen is undetermined. The TCR originated in a man between 18 and 29 years old in good health. Some clones in this sample may be carry-over from other donors' samples. The gene calls are TRBV27 and TRBJ1-1; TRBD1 agrees at 7 bases. The sequenced sample was naive CD8+ T cells from PBMCs. The CDR3 DNA reads TGTGCCAGCAGTTTACCCGGCAGGGGGTATACTGAAGCTTTCTTT. This sequence encodes CASSLPGRGYTEAFF.